This entry features one T cell receptor beta chain sequence. The antigen is undetermined. This sample is part of a study of T-cell memory formation after mild COVID-19. Study context: Clustering of TCRs was largely donor specific.

After removal of 4 bases from V and 5 bases from J, the junction contained 9 bases not matched to a gene. Germline CDR1 LGHNA, CDR2 YNFKEQ. The CDR3 loop spans 16 amino acids. TCRdb analysed the 5' RACE reads with MiXCR anew, one entry per CDR3 protein. The sample contains some 450,000 distinct CDR3 sequences, roughly 20% of which appear only once. Notes on the study in general: There were some responding clones in pre-infection memory, which suggested that cross-reactive memory had joined. A second wave expanding day 15 to 37 was CD4+-biased; contracting clones were balanced.

The rearrangement joins TRBV4-2 to TRBJ2-2, with TRBD2 matching 8 bases. The sequencing input was PBMCs or a T cell subset sorted from them (not recorded which). The clonotype was recovered from an adult woman who had mild COVID-19 (a few samples of this study predate the infection). Cell type and time point are not known. The CDR3 sequence is CASSRTSGGRTGELFF. CDR3 DNA: TGTGCCAGCAGCCGCACTAGCGGTGGGAGGACCGGGGAGCTGTTTTTT.